Shown below are 31 T cell receptor beta chains from a single sample sequenced in a study of PD-1 blockade in mismatch repair-deficient tumors. Here immunoSEQ multiplex PCR was the method, and the copy in TCRdb shows in-frame clones only, minus some. The sample includes about 120,000 clones, 88% seen only once; the top ten take roughly 10%. Sequenced here: peripheral blood, sampled approximately 72 weeks after starting pembrolizumab. These receptor sequences come from an adult with mismatch repair-deficient cancer.

This clone has more than one count but fewer than ten. The rearrangement uses TRBV12-5 and TRBJ1-4, with a weak D call TRBD1 (5 bases). The CDR3 sequence is 12 residues long. The V end was cut by 5 bases, the J end by 17 bases, with 18 bases between. Germline values: CDR1 LGHNT, CDR2 FRNRAP. The CDR3 nucleotides are TGTGCTAGTGGTCCGCCCTCCGGGACGTTATTTTTT. Translation gives CASGPPSGTLFF.

This rearrangement joins TRBV7-2 to TRBJ2-5, with D maybe TRBD2 (5 bases). CDR3 size: 16 residues. Germline assignment: CDR1 SGHTA and CDR2 FQGNSA. V gave up 2 bases and J gave up 5 bases, with 18 bases separating them. CDR3 bases: TGTGCCAGCAGCTTAACCGGCACCGGGGTTGGGGAGACCCAGTACTTC. As protein: CASSLTGTGVGETQYF.

The J gene is TRBJ2-5, the V gene TRBV19, with 9 nucleotides matching TRBD1. CDR3 length: 13 amino acids. The V and J ends lost 5 bases and 9 bases, in that order; junction bases with no gene match: 7. CDR1 is LNHDA and CDR2 is SQIVND in the germline V gene (reference sequence). In DNA, the CDR3 is TGTGCCAGTAGTCCCGGACAGGGGACGTCCCAGTACTTC. The encoded protein is CASSPGQGTSQYF.

As DNA, the CDR3 is TGTGCCAGCAGTTTCTCTCGAGGCGCTGCCACAGATACGCAGTATTTT. It yields the protein CASSFSRGAATDTQYF. The chain is built from TRBV28 and TRBJ2-3, with unresolved D. This CDR3 has 16 residues. Germline V gene lookup returns CDR1 MDHEN and CDR2 SYDVKM. Trimming took 3 bases from V and 2 from J, leaving 15 bases between them.

This clone occurred once. V usage is TRBV4-1 and J usage is TRBJ1-1; D possibly corresponds to TRBD1 (5 bases). The ends were cut back, 1 base at V and 4 bases at J, with 13 bases in the middle. The CDR3 is made up of 15 amino acids. Germline V CDR1 and CDR2: MGHRA, YSYEKL. For the CDR3, the DNA is TGCGCCAGCAGCCAAGGAAGGGGCTTGGGCACTGAAGCTTTCTTT. Amino acids: CASSQGRGLGTEAFF.

The V and J genes are TRBV6-6 and TRBJ2-1; D is perhaps TRBD1 (6 bases). Trimming left V 8 bases short and J 4 bases short, with 15 bases between. Germline CDR1 and CDR2: MNHNY and SVGAGI (reference sequence). This CDR3 contains 14 residues. This chain's CDR3 is CASGDPDRYNEQFF. Written as DNA, the CDR3 is TGTGCCAGCGGGGACCCGGACAGATACAATGAGCAGTTCTTC.

This chain connects TRBV7-6 to TRBJ1-1; D call uncertain. The length of the CDR3 is 13 residues. The V and J ends lost 2 bases and 1 base respectively, with 5 bases between them. CDR1 SGHVS and CDR2 FNYEAQ come from the germline V gene. The CDR3 spells CASSLQPNTEAFF. The DNA for the CDR3 is TGTGCCAGCAGCTTACAACCGAACACTGAAGCTTTCTTT.

The V gene is TRBV7-8, the J gene TRBJ2-3, with 7 bases matching TRBD1. The junction had 17 bases not matched to a gene; V was cut back by 5 bases and J by 3 bases. This CDR3 is 18 amino acids long. Germline V CDR1 and CDR2: SGHVS, FQNEAQ. The chain's CDR3 is CASSPPTGRTFRTDTQYF. In nucleotides, the CDR3 is TGTGCCAGCAGCCCACCGACAGGGCGGACCTTTAGGACAGATACGCAGTATTTT.

The chain combines TRBV19 with TRBJ2-7; TRBD1 or TRBD2 may be the D gene (5 bases each). The germline V gene encodes CDR1 LNHDA and CDR2 SQIVND (reference sequence). CDR3 length: 13 residues. V was pared by 6 bases and J by 2 bases, with 11 bases between. CDR3 in DNA: TGTGCCAGTAGCCCCGGGACGGCCTACGAGCAGTACTTC. This codes for CASSPGTAYEQYF.

In its sample, this clone was seen once. The chain couples TRBV4-1 to TRBJ2-7, with TRBD1 identical over 9 bases. The germline V gene encodes CDR1 MGHRA and CDR2 YSYEKL. The CDR3 extends over 16 amino acids. V was pared by 0 bases and J by 4 bases, with 7 bases of the junction left unmatched. The DNA for the CDR3 is TGCGCCAGCAGCCAAGAAGGTACAGGGGGCCTTTACGAGCAGTACTTC. Amino acid sequence: CASSQEGTGGLYEQYF.

The chain uses TRBV5-4 and TRBJ1-1; D unresolved. The CDR3 extends over 13 amino acids. Germline V lookup: CDR1 SGHNT, CDR2 YYREEE (reference sequence). V gave up 2 bases and J gave up 6 bases, with 11 bases separating them. CDR3 sequence: CASSFFSGAEAFF. For the CDR3, the DNA is TGTGCCAGCAGCTTCTTCTCGGGCGCTGAAGCTTTCTTT. Supplemented by reference TRBV5-4 and TRBJ1-1, the full variable domain reads ETGVTQSPTHLIKTRGQQVTLRCSSQSGHNTVSWYQQALGQGPQFIFQYYREEENGRGNFPPRFSGLQFPNYSSELNVNALELDDSALYLCASSFFSGAEAFFGQGTRLTVV.

V gene TRBV11-2 combines with J gene TRBJ2-7, with unresolved D. The V and J ends lost 6 bases and 4 bases respectively, with 16 bases between them. CDR3 length: 14 amino acids. Germline-derived CDR1 and CDR2 are SGHAT and FQNNGV. The CDR3 reads CASSEDGSVYEQYF. CDR3 nucleotides: TGTGCCAGCAGTGAAGACGGATCCGTTTACGAGCAGTACTTC.

This clone came up once. The chain recombines TRBV13 with TRBJ2-7, with a weak D call TRBD2 (5 bases). The CDR3 loop spans 13 amino acids. Germline-derived CDR1 and CDR2 are PRHDT and FYEKMQ (reference sequence). V was cut by 3 bases and J by 0 bases, with 6 bases left in between. CDR3 sequence: CASSFGNSYEQYF. CDR3 coding DNA: TGTGCCAGCAGCTTCGGGAACTCCTACGAGCAGTACTTC.

V is TRBV6-6 and J is TRBJ2-7, with unresolved D. Per germline, CDR1 MNHNY and CDR2 SVGAGI (reference sequence). This CDR3 is built from 16 residues. Trimming pared 0 bases from V and 2 bases from J, leaving 14 bases between. The CDR3, as DNA: TGTGCCAGCAGTTACTCAAGACTGCGACCGACCTACGAGCAGTACTTC. Its protein is CASSYSRLRPTYEQYF.

The chain links TRBV19 to TRBJ2-3; perhaps D is TRBD1 or TRBD2 (6 bases each). Germline V lookup: CDR1 LNHDA, CDR2 SQIVND (reference sequence). The CDR3 runs to 16 residues. V was clipped by 6 bases and J by 0 bases, with 16 bases between them. Here the CDR3 DNA reads TGTGCCAGTAGCCGACGGAGGGGGTCTAGCACAGATACGCAGTATTTT. The encoded protein is CASSRRRGSSTDTQYF.

The chain carries TRBV5-4 and TRBJ1-2; tentative D call: TRBD1 (5 bases). The V end lost 4 bases, the J end lost 7 bases, and 17 bases lay between the germline ends. CDR3 length: 14 residues. Germline lookup yields CDR1 SGHNT and CDR2 YYREEE (reference sequence). The DNA for the CDR3 is TGTGCCAGCAGCCCAGGCGGGGGGTTCGGTGGCTACACCTTC. Translating gives CASSPGGGFGGYTF.

This rearrangement joins TRBV4-1 to TRBJ2-7, with 7 nucleotides matching TRBD2. Germline lookup yields CDR1 MGHRA and CDR2 YSYEKL. V trimming: 4 bases; J trimming: 6 bases; junction bases outside the gene matches: 24. CDR3 length: 19 amino acids. The CDR3 DNA is TGCGCCAGCAGCCCCTGGGCGGGAGAGTTCACCCCTCCGCCGGGCGAGCAGTACTTC. Protein sequence: CASSPWAGEFTPPPGEQYF.

This chain links TRBV5-1 with TRBJ2-5, with TRBD2 matching 7 bases. Germline-derived CDR1 and CDR2 are SGHRS and YFSETQ. V lost 2 bases, J lost 4 bases, and 11 bases stayed unmatched. The CDR3 totals 16 residues. The CDR3 coding sequence is TGCGCCAGCAGCTTCGAGAAGGTCCCTAGCGGAGAGACCCAGTACTTC. This translates into CASSFEKVPSGETQYF.

The genes are TRBV11-2 and TRBJ2-4, with D maybe TRBD1 (6 bases). The CDR3 spans 18 residues. The germline V gene has CDR1 SGHAT and CDR2 FQNNGV. V shed 3 bases and J shed 2 bases, with 20 bases lying between them. This CDR3 is CASSLGRWIQGSKNIQYF. The CDR3 DNA is TGTGCCAGCAGCTTGGGACGATGGATTCAGGGGTCCAAAAACATTCAGTACTTC.

V and J are TRBV28 and TRBJ2-3; 9 bases agree with TRBD2. The CDR3 is made up of 16 amino acids. V lost 6 bases to trimming and J lost 5 bases; unmatched junction nucleotides: 12. The germline gives CDR1 MDHEN, CDR2 SYDVKM. CDR3: CASRPGRRLAEDTQYF. CDR3 sequence (DNA): TGTGCCAGCAGACCCGGCCGACGACTAGCGGAAGATACGCAGTATTTT.

The chain couples TRBV28 to TRBJ2-5; D gene unclear. Trimming cost V 3 bases and J 2 bases, with 4 bases left between them. Germline CDR1 is MDHEN and CDR2 is SYDVKM. This CDR3 comprises 12 residues. CDR3: CASSLIQETQYF. The CDR3, as DNA: TGTGCCAGCAGTTTGATACAAGAGACCCAGTACTTC. Looking up the rest from reference TRBV28 and TRBJ2-5 gives the full variable domain: DVKVTQSSRYLVKRTGEKVFLECVQDMDHENMFWYRQDPGLGLRLIYFSYDVKMKEKGDIPEGYSVSREKKERFSLILESASTNQTSMYLCASSLIQETQYFGPGTRLLVL.

The chain employs TRBV7-2 and TRBJ2-3; a weak D match, TRBD1 (6 bases). V was trimmed by 1 base and J by 2 bases, leaving 13 bases between them. Germline-derived CDR1 and CDR2 are SGHTA and FQGNSA. The CDR3 has 16 amino acids. DNA for the CDR3: TGTGCCAGCAGCTTAGACAGGACAGTGAACACAGATACGCAGTATTTT. It specifies CASSLDRTVNTDTQYF.

CDR3 DNA sequence: TGTGCCACCAGCAGAGTACCTCCGGGCCGGAGGGCAACTAATGAAAAACTGTTTTTT. It yields the protein CATSRVPPGRRATNEKLFF. The chain links TRBV15 to TRBJ1-4; D gene ambiguous. The CDR3 sequence is 19 residues long. The V end was cut by 1 base, the J end by 0 bases, with 18 bases between. The germline V gene encodes CDR1 LNHNV and CDR2 YYDKDF (reference sequence).

The gene calls are TRBV11-2 and TRBJ2-7; D tentatively reads TRBD1 or TRBD2 (5 bases each). The germline CDR1 and CDR2 sequences are SGHAT and FQNNGV. V lost 0 bases and J 4 bases, leaving 16 bases between the germline ends. This CDR3 has 16 amino acids. CDR3 sequence: CASSLDERGEGYEQYF. As DNA, the CDR3 is TGTGCCAGCAGCTTAGATGAAAGGGGAGAAGGGTACGAGCAGTACTTC.

The chain has TRBV6-6 and TRBJ2-1, with 11 bases fitting TRBD1. Trimming cost V 5 bases and J 7 bases; bases outside gene matches: 4. This CDR3 spans 14 amino acids. The germline gives CDR1 MNHNY, CDR2 SVGAGI (reference sequence). CDR3 loop: CASSGQGAENEQFF. The CDR3 bases are TGTGCCAGCAGTGGACAGGGGGCAGAGAATGAGCAGTTCTTC.

V is TRBV5-4 and J is TRBJ2-3; perhaps D is TRBD1 or TRBD2 (5 bases each). In germline, CDR1 is SGHNT, CDR2 YYREEE (reference sequence). This CDR3 region has 15 residues. V dropped 0 bases and J dropped 3 bases, with 11 bases sitting between them. The CDR3 DNA sequence: TGTGCCAGCAGCTTGGGGGAGTCAGGGACAGATACGCAGTATTTT. Translation gives CASSLGESGTDTQYF.

At least ten counts were recorded for this clone. The chain carries TRBV12-2 and TRBJ2-7; the table calls TRBD1, which could not be checked here. TRBV12-2 is classified as a pseudogene. The CDR3 extends over 11 amino acids. The CDR3 DNA is TGTGCAAGTCGCTGGACATACGAGCAGTACTTC. Encoded protein: CASRWTYEQYF.

The chain joins TRBV10-2 to TRBJ2-7; 13 positions match TRBD2. Germline loops: CDR1 WSHSY, CDR2 SAAADI. V lost 2 bases and J lost 1; bases outside the gene matches: 2. The CDR3 spans 16 residues. Here the CDR3 reads CASSEEGLAGSYEQYF. The CDR3 coding sequence is TGCGCCAGCAGTGAGGAGGGACTAGCGGGGTCCTACGAGCAGTACTTC.

This clone has only one observation. The chain has TRBV7-9 and TRBJ2-2, with D possibly being TRBD2 (6 bases). This CDR3 region has 13 residues. Germline V gives CDR1 SEHNR, CDR2 FQNEAQ (reference sequence). V was clipped by 7 bases and J by 5 bases, with 11 bases between them. The CDR3 reads CASTGTSTGELFF. The CDR3 coding sequence is TGTGCCAGCACCGGGACTTCTACCGGGGAGCTGTTTTTT.

The chain recombines TRBV7-2 with TRBJ1-1, with D unresolved. This CDR3 is built from 13 residues. Per germline, CDR1 SGHTA and CDR2 FQGNSA. Trimming took 5 bases from V and 3 from J, leaving 10 bases between them. CDR3 residues: CASSPRADTEAFF. The DNA of the CDR3 is TGTGCCAGCAGCCCTAGGGCCGACACTGAAGCTTTCTTT.

The V and J genes are TRBV5-1 and TRBJ2-1, with 10 bases aligning to TRBD2. Germline assignment: CDR1 SGHRS and CDR2 YFSETQ. Trimming cost V 3 bases and J 4 bases; bases outside gene matches: 13. This CDR3 is 18 amino acids long. The CDR3 coding sequence is TGCGCCAGCAGCTCTGCGGGCCGAGCGGGAGGGGCTTACAATGAGCAGTTCTTC. This gives the protein CASSSAGRAGGAYNEQFF.